This T cell receptor beta chain came from a study of identical twins. Study results and caveats: Abundant beta clonotypes from cord blood had fewer insertions, unlike memory repertoires, which showed none.

Concerning this clonotype: The antigen is not known.

cDNA carried unique molecular identifiers, and a universal primer site was added by template switching. TCRdb re-called the 5' RACE reads through MiXCR, storing one row per CDR3 protein. The top ten clones hold roughly 4% of a sample with roughly 690,000 distinct CDR3 sequences, 20% to 25% of them seen once. This sample also appeared in a second study, on T cells expressing NK-cell markers. That study reports: About 1.0-7.5% of CD8+ T cells in about 6 donors belonged to dominant NKG2C+ clonotypes.

This sequence originates from a woman aged 18-30 years in good health. Sequences were obtained from PBMCs.

CDR3 DNA sequence: TGTGCCAGCAGTTTAGACCCACTTTCGTCCCGGCAGTTCTTC. It encodes CASSLDPLSSRQFF. The chain employs TRBV28 and TRBJ2-1; D is ambiguous. The ends were cut back, 2 bases at V and 12 bases at J, with 17 bases in the middle. There are 14 residues in the CDR3. Germline CDR1 is MDHEN and CDR2 is SYDVKM.